What follows are 3 T cell receptor beta chains derived from one specimen sequenced in a study of T cells in Graves' hyperthyroidism and ophthalmopathy. Amplification of TCR beta CDR3 regions was performed using RNA transcripts as template. A first-round RT-PCR of the TCR CDR3 used the HTBI primer set. One entry per CDR3 protein results from TCRdb running MiXCR on the multiplex PCR reads. This table holds 500,000 or so distinct CDR3 sequences, roughly 17% found once. Sequencing used blood. The receptors shown here come from a woman between 18 and 29 years old with Graves' ophthalmopathy.

The chain employs TRBV7-3 and TRBJ2-5; D remains unclear. Germline values: CDR1 SGHTA, CDR2 FQGTGA. V shed 5 bases and J shed 5 bases, with 12 bases lying between them. The CDR3 is 13 residues long. CDR3 sequence (DNA): TGTGCCAGCAGCCCCCCCGCCGGGGAGACCCAGTACTTC. Encoded protein: CASSPPAGETQYF.

This clonotype has a count of ten or more. The gene calls are TRBV28 and TRBJ2-1, with TRBD2 matching over 7 bases. The CDR3 runs 15 residues. Germline-derived CDR1 and CDR2 are MDHEN and SYDVKM. Trimming removed 2 bases from V and 2 bases from J; junction bases left unmatched: 3. The CDR3 DNA follows: TGTGCCAGCAGTTTAATTAGCGGGCCCTACAATGAGCAGTTCTTC. It yields the protein CASSLISGPYNEQFF. The full variable domain, completed using reference TRBV28 and TRBJ2-1, is DVKVTQSSRYLVKRTGEKVFLECVQDMDHENMFWYRQDPGLGLRLIYFSYDVKMKEKGDIPEGYSVSREKKERFSLILESASTNQTSMYLCASSLISGPYNEQFFGPGTRLTVL.

This clonotype was observed many times. V and J are TRBV15 and TRBJ1-6; a possible D gene is TRBD1 (5 bases). Germline V CDR1 and CDR2: LNHNV, YYDKDF (reference sequence). Between the trimmed V and J ends, which lost 0 bases and 3 bases, there was a span of 6 bases. The CDR3 has 15 residues. CDR3 in amino acids: CATSRDRGYNSPLHF. CDR3 nucleotides: TGTGCCACCAGCAGAGATAGGGGCTATAATTCACCCCTCCACTTT.